This is a list of T cell receptor beta chains from one sample in a study of identical twins. TCRdb passed the 5' RACE reads through MiXCR, listing each CDR3 protein once. The sample carries 510,000 or so distinct CDR3 sequences, roughly 15% recorded once. Another study also made use of these data, one on yellow fever vaccine responses in identical twins.

The sample taken for sequencing was CD4+ T cells sorted from blood. These receptors were collected from a young woman in good health. CDR3s include the opening cysteine and the closing phenylalanine or tryptophan. D genes are given only for firm matches. Not all rows give a size; the values are once, few, many and, for expanded clones, a class.

D,J,size,V,CDR3,DNA
TRBD1,TRBJ2-1,.,TRBV20-1,CSAREGQGFNEQFF,TGCAGTGCTAGAGAGGGACAGGGATTCAATGAGCAGTTCTTC
TRBD2,TRBJ2-2,.,TRBV14,CASSPRTSGLTAGELFF,TGTGCCAGCAGCCCTAGGACTAGCGGCCTTACGGCCGGGGAGCTGTTTTTT
.,TRBJ2-3,few,TRBV6-4,CASSDRGARSTDTQYF,TGTGCCAGCAGTGACCGGGGGGCGCGGAGCACAGATACGCAGTATTTT
TRBD1,TRBJ2-7,few,TRBV27,CASSKGGGTGGAYEQYF,TGTGCCAGCTCCAAGGGTGGGGGGACAGGGGGTGCCTACGAGCAGTACTTC
TRBD1,TRBJ2-1,.,TRBV3-1,CASSQLARFTGGEQFF,TGTGCCAGCAGCCAACTCGCTCGGTTTACAGGGGGCGAGCAGTTCTTC
TRBD2,TRBJ2-3,few,TRBV27,CASSTSGPPDTQYF,TGTGCCAGCAGTACTAGCGGGCCCCCGGATACGCAGTATTTT
TRBD2,TRBJ2-1,.,TRBV27,CASSPSSGSRGVEQFF,TGTGCCAGCAGTCCTTCTAGCGGGAGTCGGGGTGTAGAGCAGTTCTTC
.,TRBJ2-7,few,TRBV2,CASSEVAYEQYF,TGTGCCAGCAGTGAGGTAGCCTACGAGCAGTACTTC
.,TRBJ2-7,few,TRBV6-2/TRBV6-3,CASRRSSVNSYEQYF,TGTGCCAGCAGGAGATCTAGCGTGAACTCCTACGAGCAGTACTTC
TRBD1,TRBJ2-2,few,TRBV24-1,CATSALTGTTGELFF,TGTGCCACCAGTGCATTGACAGGGACCACCGGGGAGCTGTTTTTT
.,TRBJ1-2,.,TRBV6-1,CASSPRGAHGYTF,TGTGCCAGCAGCCCACGGGGGGCGCATGGCTACACCTTC
.,TRBJ2-4,many,TRBV7-9,CASSRGLAKNIQYF,TGTGCCAGCAGCCGGGGGTTAGCCAAAAACATTCAGTACTTC
TRBD1,TRBJ2-1,few,TRBV14,CASSQALLRQGWYNEQFF,TGTGCCAGCAGCCAAGCCCTCCTGAGACAGGGCTGGTACAATGAGCAGTTCTTC
.,TRBJ1-2,.,TRBV3-1,CASSLGTAAGYTF,TGTGCCAGCAGCCTTGGGACGGCGGCTGGCTACACCTTC
.,TRBJ2-1,.,TRBV18,CASSRISSYNEQFF,TGTGCCAGCTCACGCATAAGCTCCTACAATGAGCAGTTCTTC
TRBD1,TRBJ2-1,.,TRBV29-1,CSVTGGNYNEQFF,TGCAGCGTTACAGGGGGTAACTACAATGAGCAGTTCTTC
.,TRBJ1-1,few,TRBV6-5,CASSSPWTEAFF,TGTGCCAGCAGTTCCCCCTGGACTGAAGCTTTCTTT
.,TRBJ2-1,few,TRBV6-1,CASKGTIASNEQFF,TGTGCCAGCAAGGGGACCATTGCGAGCAATGAGCAGTTCTTC
TRBD1,TRBJ1-2,few,TRBV12-3/TRBV12-4,CASSLAGRGRGGYTF,TGTGCCAGCAGTTTAGCGGGCAGGGGGCGCGGTGGCTACACCTTC
.,TRBJ2-7,.,TRBV29-1,CSGTGLNYEQYF,TGCAGCGGGACCGGACTTAACTACGAGCAGTACTTC
.,TRBJ1-6,many,TRBV10-3,CASSSGGSFYNSPLHF,TGTGCCTCCTCCAGCGGGGGGTCCTTCTATAATTCACCCCTCCACTTT
.,TRBJ1-5,many,TRBV10-3,CAIADGRNQPQHF,TGTGCCATCGCGGACGGGCGAAATCAGCCCCAGCATTTT
.,TRBJ1-1,.,TRBV12-3/TRBV12-4,CASSLTPRGTEAFF,TGTGCCAGCAGTTTAACCCCCCGGGGAACTGAAGCTTTCTTT
TRBD2,TRBJ2-5,.,TRBV2,CASMGLALETQYF,TGTGCCAGCATGGGACTAGCTCTGGAGACCCAGTACTTC
TRBD1,TRBJ1-1,.,TRBV20-1,CSAYRGPGTEAFF,TGCAGTGCATATAGGGGGCCGGGCACTGAAGCTTTCTTT
.,TRBJ2-1,.,TRBV29-1,CSVETLGNEQFF,TGCAGCGTTGAAACTTTGGGAAATGAGCAGTTCTTC
TRBD2,TRBJ2-3,.,TRBV29-1,CSVEGLAAGTDTQYF,TGCAGCGTTGAAGGACTAGCGGCAGGCACAGATACGCAGTATTTT
.,TRBJ2-7,once,TRBV6-1,CASSRAWEASYEQYF,TGTGCCAGCAGTAGGGCCTGGGAAGCGTCCTACGAGCAGTACTTC
TRBD1,TRBJ1-2,.,TRBV18,CASSLQGSGQGIHGYTF,TGTGCCAGCTCACTCCAAGGATCGGGACAGGGCATCCATGGCTACACCTTC
.,TRBJ2-4,.,TRBV25-1,CASSASLAKNIQYF,TGTGCCAGCAGTGCTAGCCTAGCCAAAAACATTCAGTACTTC
TRBD1,TRBJ2-5,.,TRBV18,CASSPARTGQETQYF,TGTGCCAGCTCACCCGCCAGGACAGGGCAAGAGACCCAGTACTTC
TRBD2,TRBJ2-1,few,TRBV3-1,CASRQSGTEQFF,TGTGCCAGCAGACAGAGCGGGACTGAGCAGTTCTTC
.,TRBJ2-1,.,TRBV5-1,CASSPWDTRNEQFF,TGCGCCAGCAGCCCATGGGACACGAGGAATGAGCAGTTCTTC
.,TRBJ1-6,many,TRBV12-3/TRBV12-4,CASSLGDYNSPLHF,TGTGCCAGCAGTTTAGGGGACTATAATTCACCCCTCCACTTT
.,TRBJ2-7,.,TRBV5-1,CASSLSAQPTSSYEQYF,TGCGCCAGCAGCTTGAGCGCACAGCCTACCAGCTCCTACGAGCAGTACTTC
.,TRBJ2-3,.,TRBV7-3,CASSLTSRGTDTQYF,TGTGCCAGCAGCTTGACTAGTCGGGGCACAGATACGCAGTATTTT
.,TRBJ2-2,.,TRBV10-3,CAISLGRMNTGELFF,TGTGCCATCAGCCTGGGACGTATGAACACCGGGGAGCTGTTTTTT
.,TRBJ1-6,.,TRBV20-1,CSARTGSRNSPLHF,TGCAGTGCTAGAACGGGCTCTAGGAATTCACCCCTCCACTTT
.,TRBJ2-5,.,TRBV11-2,CASNRGQGGETQYF,TGTGCCAGCAACCGAGGGCAGGGTGGTGAGACCCAGTACTTC
TRBD1,TRBJ2-3,.,TRBV20-1,CSARDGTGGSPDTQYF,TGCAGTGCTAGAGACGGGACAGGGGGCTCCCCAGATACGCAGTATTTT
TRBD2,TRBJ2-1,.,TRBV12-3/TRBV12-4,CASSLRELAGGRQFF,TGTGCCAGCAGTTTACGGGAATTAGCGGGTGGAAGACAGTTCTTC
TRBD2,TRBJ2-3,.,TRBV6-5,CASSYHRLAGGPVDTQYF,TGTGCCAGCAGTTACCACAGACTAGCGGGGGGGCCCGTAGATACGCAGTATTTT